This T cell receptor (beta chain) was captured in a study of T cell repertoires in aging, cancer and after chemotherapy (dated by TCRdb to the late 2010s). For context, the study as a whole: The donors fell into six age groups ranging from 30 or younger to 70 or older, and each group had at least three individuals. The cohort comprised some 220 cancer patients, 94 with hematological and 110 to 140 with solid cancers, plus 95 healthy donors as a reference group. Control TCR repertoires from healthy donors were recorded over several months to years, and clear clonal overlap was observed across re-sampling. In total, the full dataset held about 9 million TCR reads. To look at immunoaging and at how T cells reconstitute after chemotherapy, the study profiled TCR beta repertoires in peripheral blood from both healthy donors and cancer patients. Overall study outcomes, separate from this receptor: Untreated patients with hematological or solid cancers showed significantly lower blood TCR diversity and higher clonality than age-matched healthy donors. According to the authors, the repertoire data do not allow conclusions to be drawn about immunological memory after chemotherapy. An increase in median generation probability over the chemotherapy interval was observed in both cancer cohorts, suggesting that the repertoire was reconstituted through rebound thymic output. In healthy donors, the decline in TCR diversity with age was mainly explained by loss of richness, whereas in cancer patients loss of evenness was also found to contribute.

Worth noting for this clonotype: The clone's antigen remains unknown. A much larger clone lies a single base off, so this may be a read error.

Multiplex touch-down PCR with a mixed TRB-A/B primer pool was used to amplify rearranged TRB sequences covering the V, D and J segments. Illumina adapters and sample indices were attached to the amplicons through two consecutive PCR reactions run with Phusion HS II polymerase. The amplicons were purified from gel with the NucleoSpin Gel and PCR Clean-up kit and then assessed with Qubit and an Agilent 2100 Bioanalyzer. Sequencing of libraries was carried out on an Illumina MiSeq in 600-cycle, single-indexed, paired-end runs. The study's own analysis went as follows. MiXCR versions 2.12 and 3.0.5 were used to process the TRB sequences. Each unique CDR3 nucleotide sequence was counted as one clone, and only productive sequences with at least two reads were retained. Repertoire metrics included Shannon diversity, evenness, clonality (one minus evenness), and alpha-parameterized diversity profiles from alpha 0 to 5. The IGoR algorithm was used to calculate generation probabilities of clones in the paired pre- and post-chemotherapy samples. TCRdb handled the public reads itself, with Q25 trimming in fastp and clone calling in MiXCR, and kept productive beta chains. Merged by CDR3 protein, the rows form single entries marked with the most common genes and DNA. The V and J calls and clone size come from TCRdb's table, not from the authors' own analysis. The sample has around 10,000 distinct CDR3 sequences on record, under 40% of them singletons. The ten largest clonotypes hold 8.2% of the sample.

Instead of sorted cells or RNA, genomic DNA extracted from peripheral blood served as the source for amplifying TCR beta rearrangements. The germline V gene supplies CDR1 SQVTM and CDR2 ANQGSEA. Including cysteine and phenylalanine, the CDR3 has 17 amino acids. CDR3 DNA is the only sequence kept; it has 51 bases, read in frame from the first base. For this chain, trimming is 7 bases at the V end and 4 bases at the J end, and the number of junction bases without a gene match is 18. This sequence uses TRBV29-1 and TRBJ2-1, with 8 bases in between that match TRBD2. The specimen sequenced was blood. The clonotype was recovered from a human donor in good health. The CDR3 region reads CSASGTSGSYSYNEQFF. At the DNA level, the sequence is TGCAGCGCTTCCGGGACTAGTGGATCTTACTCTTACAATGAGCAGTTCTTC.